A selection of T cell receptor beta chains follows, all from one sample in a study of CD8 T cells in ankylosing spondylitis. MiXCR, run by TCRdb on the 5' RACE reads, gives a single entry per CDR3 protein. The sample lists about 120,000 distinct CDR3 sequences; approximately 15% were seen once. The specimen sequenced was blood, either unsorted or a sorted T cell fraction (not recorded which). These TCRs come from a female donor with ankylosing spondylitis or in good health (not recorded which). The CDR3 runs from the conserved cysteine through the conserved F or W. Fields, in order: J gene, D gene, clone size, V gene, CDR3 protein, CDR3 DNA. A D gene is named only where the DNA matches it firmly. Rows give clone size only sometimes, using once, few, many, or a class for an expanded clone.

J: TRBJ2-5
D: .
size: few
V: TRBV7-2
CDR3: CASSLEPPRKTQYF
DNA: TGTGCCAGCAGCTTAGAGCCCCCCAGAAAGACCCAGTACTTC

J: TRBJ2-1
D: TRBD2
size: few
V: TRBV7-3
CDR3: CASSSGGQDEQFF
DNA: TGTGCCAGCAGCTCGGGAGGGCAGGATGAGCAGTTCTTC

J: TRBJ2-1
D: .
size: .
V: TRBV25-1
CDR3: CASHERNEQFF
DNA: TGTGCCAGCCATGAACGCAATGAGCAGTTCTTC

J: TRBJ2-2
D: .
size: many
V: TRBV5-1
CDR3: CASSLYQNTGELFF
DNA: TGCGCCAGCAGCTTGTACCAGAACACCGGGGAGCTGTTTTTT

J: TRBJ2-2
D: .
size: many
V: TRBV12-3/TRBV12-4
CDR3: CASKLHGGELFF
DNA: TGTGCCAGCAAACTACATGGGGGGGAGCTGTTTTTT

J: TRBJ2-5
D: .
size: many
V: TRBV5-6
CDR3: CASSLGATETQYF
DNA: TGTGCCAGCAGCTTGGGTGCTACGGAGACCCAGTACTTC

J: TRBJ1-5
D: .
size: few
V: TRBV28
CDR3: CASSSINRELQPQHF
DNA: TGTGCCAGCTCCTCAATAAACAGGGAGCTGCAGCCCCAGCATTTT

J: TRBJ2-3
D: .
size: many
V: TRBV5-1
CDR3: CASSFKPGHLSTDTQYF
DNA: TGCGCCAGCAGCTTTAAACCGGGACACCTAAGCACAGATACGCAGTATTTT

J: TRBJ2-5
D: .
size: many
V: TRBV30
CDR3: CAWSPSQETQYF
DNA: TGTGCCTGGAGCCCCAGCCAAGAGACCCAGTACTTC

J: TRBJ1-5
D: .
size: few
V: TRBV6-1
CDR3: CASRSGSGESNQPQHF
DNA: TGTGCCAGCAGGTCTGGGTCCGGAGAAAGCAATCAGCCCCAGCATTTT

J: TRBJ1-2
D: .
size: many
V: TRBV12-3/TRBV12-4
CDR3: CASSSDSYGYTF
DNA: TGTGCCAGCAGTTCTGACAGCTATGGCTACACCTTC